This T cell receptor beta chain emerged from a study of blood T cell repertoires in COVID-19. Data came from immunoSEQ multiplex PCR; TCRdb stores just in-frame clones and leaves some out. Here the sample spans 490,000 or so clones, about 88% being singletons. Deletions cut 2 bases from V and 7 bases from J, with 17 bases between. Germline CDR1 and CDR2: MNHEY and SMNVEV (reference sequence). The CDR3 runs to 15 residues. This clone was observed a few times. Individuals drawn from some 25 US areas were roughly 18 to 89 years old. Participants' reported clinical history set cohort assignment. The recovered donors of Cohort 3 showed two negative PCRs, clearance, or symptom resolution.

The chain employs TRBV27 and TRBJ1-2, with TRBD1 as a possible D gene (6 bases). Specimen: PBMCs or T cells enriched from blood (not recorded which). This clonotype was obtained from a woman aged 55-70 years who had recovered from COVID-19. In DNA, the CDR3 is TGTGCCAGCAGTTTAGAAGGGGGAACCCTGGGTGGCTACACCTTC. Residues: CASSLEGGTLGGYTF.